This TCR beta chain is drawn from a study of T cell responses to AZD1222 COVID-19 vaccine. Looking at the study overall: Second-dose intervals near 4 or 12 weeks were combined. Study results and limitations: Donor demographics were predominantly white British with a female majority; clonal diversity may be underestimated. Just six AZD1222 recipients tested seropositive at baseline. Nearly half of unique spike-specific TCRs reportedly avoided B.1.351 and B.1.1.7 mutated regions.

The CDR3 extends over 15 amino acids. V lost 0 bases to trimming and J lost 8 bases; unmatched junction nucleotides: 6. The germline gives CDR1 LGHNA, CDR2 YNFKEQ. The sample holds one count of this clone. What it binds is not known. Using immunoSEQ multiplex PCR, the repertoire was profiled, and TCRdb retains in-frame clones only, with some absent. The sample carries about 130,000 clones, roughly 82% recorded once. This TCR came from an adult in good health. The chain recombines TRBV4-2 with TRBJ1-2, with TRBD1 matching over 10 bases. The sequenced sample was peripheral blood, obtained on day 0 of AZD1222 vaccination. The CDR3 DNA reads as TGTGCCAGCAGCCAAGATAGAGGGACAGGGGAGGGCTACACCTTC. Its translation is CASSQDRGTGEGYTF.